The sequence of this T cell receptor (beta chain) was determined in a study of blood T cell repertoires in COVID-19. The overall study: Collection of acute and convalescent COVID-19 samples took place in the United States, Italy and Spain. Sources were T cells, B-cell-depleted T cells, or PBMCs; the material itself was cDNA or gDNA.

Profiled with immunoSEQ multiplex PCR; TCRdb holds only in-frame clones, not every one. Of about 100,000 clones in the sample, approximately 91% are singletons; the top ten hold around 3%. V was clipped by 5 bases and J by 3 bases; unmatched bases: 5. The CDR3 consists of 15 residues. Germline V gene lookup returns CDR1 MNHNY and CDR2 SVGAGI (reference sequence). The TCR was taken from a woman of 80 years or more with acute or convalescent COVID-19. The chain carries TRBV6-6 and TRBJ1-4, with 8 bases identical to TRBD1. The sample taken for sequencing was peripheral blood. The CDR3 protein is CASSQPTGANEKLFF. CDR3 DNA: TGTGCCAGCAGTCAACCGACAGGGGCTAATGAAAAACTGTTTTTT.